Listed below are T cell receptor beta chains from one sample, sequenced in a study of early T cells in non-severe SARS-CoV-2 infection. TCRdb re-called the 5' RACE reads with MiXCR, one entry per CDR3 protein. The sample lists 45,000 or so distinct CDR3 sequences, less than 30% occurring once. The sequencing used whole blood, collected at baseline. These receptors were obtained from an adult who was a healthcare worker with PCR-confirmed SARS-CoV-2 infection or an uninfected control (not recorded which). Both conserved end residues are part of each CDR3. The D gene is left open where the match is weak. Rows may omit the clone size; those that give it use once, few, many or a size class.

abundance,v_gene,d_gene,j_gene,CDR3aa,CDR3nt
-,TRBV6-1,-,TRBJ2-7,CASSTKAYDQLPYEQYF,TGTGCCAGCAGTACGAAGGCCTACGACCAGCTTCCCTACGAGCAGTACTTC
-,TRBV2,-,TRBJ1-1,CASSDGQPDTEAFF,TGTGCCAGCAGCGACGGACAGCCAGACACTGAAGCTTTCTTT
-,TRBV6-5,TRBD1,TRBJ2-2,CASSPGQGWTGELFF,TGTGCCAGCAGTCCAGGACAGGGGTGGACCGGGGAGCTGTTTTTT
once,TRBV18,-,TRBJ1-5,CASSPQGWDQPQHF,TGTGCCAGCTCACCGCAGGGATGGGATCAGCCCCAGCATTTT
-,TRBV20-1,TRBD1,TRBJ2-6,CSARPPGQGISGANVLTF,TGCAGTGCTAGACCACCCGGACAGGGGATCTCTGGGGCCAACGTCCTGACTTTC
-,TRBV2,-,TRBJ2-4,CASSTHRAPRTNIQYF,TGTGCCAGCAGTACCCACAGGGCCCCGAGAACAAACATTCAGTACTTC
-,TRBV29-1,TRBD1,TRBJ2-7,CSADRGDEQYF,TGCAGCGCGGACAGGGGGGACGAGCAGTACTTC
few,TRBV12-3/TRBV12-4,-,TRBJ2-5,CASSLGGGAETQYF,TGTGCCAGCAGTTTAGGGGGCGGCGCCGAGACCCAGTACTTC
-,TRBV19,TRBD1,TRBJ2-2,CASSRTGPNTGELFF,TGTGCCAGTAGTCGGACAGGACCGAACACCGGGGAGCTGTTTTTT
many,TRBV10-2,-,TRBJ2-5,CASSAGRRQETQYF,TGCGCCAGCAGTGCGGGGAGGAGACAAGAGACCCAGTACTTC
-,TRBV18,-,TRBJ1-1,CASSPDKNTEAFF,TGTGCCAGCTCACCTGACAAGAACACTGAAGCTTTCTTT
few,TRBV6-2/TRBV6-3,-,TRBJ2-7,CASSLSDRREQYF,TGTGCCAGCAGCCTCTCCGACAGGCGCGAGCAGTACTTC